Following are 5 T cell receptor beta chains from one sample sequenced in a study of blood T cell repertoires in COVID-19. The method was immunoSEQ multiplex PCR; TCRdb's version includes in-frame clones alone and lacks a portion of them. Seen here are 150,000 to 200,000 clones, about 82% observed once, and the top ten hold roughly 5.1%. The sequenced material came from peripheral blood. The source is a woman in her twenties or thirties with acute or convalescent COVID-19.

Regarding this clone: This specimen includes other DNA sequences encoding the same CDR3. V is TRBV7-9 and J is TRBJ1-1; no clear D. Germline CDR1 SEHNR, CDR2 FQNEAQ (reference sequence). The CDR3 consists of 15 residues. V was pared by 1 base and J by 0 bases, with 9 bases between. The CDR3 nucleotides read TGTGCCAGCAGCTTAGGAGCAGGCATGAACACTGAAGCTTTCTTT. Translating it yields CASSLGAGMNTEAFF. Supplemented by reference TRBV7-9 and TRBJ1-1, the full variable domain reads DTGVSQNPRHKITKRGQNVTFRCDPISEHNRLYWYRQTLGQGPEFLTYFQNEAQLEKSRLLSDRFSAERPKGSFSTLEIQRTEQGDSAMYLCASSLGAGMNTEAFFGQGTRLTVV.

This rearrangement joins TRBV4-3 to TRBJ2-3, with D hard to call. Per the germline V gene, CDR1 is LGHNA and CDR2 is YSLEER. The CDR3 loop spans 15 amino acids. V lost 0 bases to trimming and J lost 2 bases, with 9 bases between them. CDR3 loop: CASSQDSSFTDTQYF. CDR3 sequence (DNA): TGCGCCAGCAGCCAAGACTCCTCGTTCACAGATACGCAGTATTTT.

V usage is TRBV7-2 and J usage is TRBJ2-7; TRBD1 matches at 10 bases. With V trimmed by 5 bases and J by 3 bases, 7 bases remained unmatched. The germline V gene encodes CDR1 SGHTA and CDR2 FQGNSA. The CDR3 consists of 15 residues. CDR3 amino acids: CASSREGTGVYEQYF. CDR3 DNA sequence: TGTGCCAGCAGCCGGGAAGGGACAGGGGTCTACGAGCAGTACTTC.

The chain joins TRBV29-1 to TRBJ2-1, with D tentatively TRBD2 (6 bases). CDR3 size: 12 residues. Germline V gene lookup returns CDR1 SQVTM and CDR2 ANQGSEA. Trimming stripped 5 bases from V and 8 bases from J, with 13 bases between. The CDR3 DNA is TGCAGCGTTTTACTACTAGCAGATGAGCAGTTCTTC. Translation: CSVLLLADEQFF.

Ten or more counts support this clone. The J gene is TRBJ2-7, the V gene TRBV5-6, with a possible D match to TRBD1 (6 bases). Trimming removed 4 bases from V and 6 bases from J, with 23 bases in between. The CDR3 consists of 16 residues. CDR1 and CDR2 from the germline V gene are SGHDT and YYEEEE. The CDR3 spells CASSPTAVLDSREQYF. CDR3 in DNA: TGTGCCAGCAGCCCCACCGCTGTTTTGGACAGCCGCGAGCAGTACTTC.